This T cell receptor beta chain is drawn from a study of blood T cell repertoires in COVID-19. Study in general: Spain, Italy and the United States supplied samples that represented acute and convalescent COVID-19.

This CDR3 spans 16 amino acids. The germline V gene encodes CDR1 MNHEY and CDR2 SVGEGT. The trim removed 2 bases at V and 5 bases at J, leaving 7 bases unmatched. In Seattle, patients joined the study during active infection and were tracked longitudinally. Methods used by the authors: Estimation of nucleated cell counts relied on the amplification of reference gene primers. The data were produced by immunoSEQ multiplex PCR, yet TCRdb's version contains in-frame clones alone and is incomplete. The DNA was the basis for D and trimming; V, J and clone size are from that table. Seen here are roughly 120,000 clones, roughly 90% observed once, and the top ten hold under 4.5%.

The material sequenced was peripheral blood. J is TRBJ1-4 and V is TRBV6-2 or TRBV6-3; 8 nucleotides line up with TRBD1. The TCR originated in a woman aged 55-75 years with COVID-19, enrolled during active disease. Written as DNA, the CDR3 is TGTGCCAGCAGTTACGACGGGACAGGCCGCAATGAAAAACTGTTTTTT. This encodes CASSYDGTGRNEKLFF.